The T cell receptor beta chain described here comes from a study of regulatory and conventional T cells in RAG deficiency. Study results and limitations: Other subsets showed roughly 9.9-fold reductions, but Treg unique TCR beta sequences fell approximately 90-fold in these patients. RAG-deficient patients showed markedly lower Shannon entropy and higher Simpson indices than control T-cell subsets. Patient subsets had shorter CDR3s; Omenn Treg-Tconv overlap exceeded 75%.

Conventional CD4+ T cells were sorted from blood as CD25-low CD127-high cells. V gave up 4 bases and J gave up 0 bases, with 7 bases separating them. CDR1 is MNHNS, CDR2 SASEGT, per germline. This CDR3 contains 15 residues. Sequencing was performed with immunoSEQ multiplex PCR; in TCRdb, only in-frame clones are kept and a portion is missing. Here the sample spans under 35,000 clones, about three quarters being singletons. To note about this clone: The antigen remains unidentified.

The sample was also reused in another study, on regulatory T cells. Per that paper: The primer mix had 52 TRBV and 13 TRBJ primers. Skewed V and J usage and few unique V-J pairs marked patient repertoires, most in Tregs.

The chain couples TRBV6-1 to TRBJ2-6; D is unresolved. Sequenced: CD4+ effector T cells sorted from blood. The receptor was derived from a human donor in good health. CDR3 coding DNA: TGTGCCAGCAGTGTTCGGTTCTCTGGGGCCAACGTCCTGACTTTC. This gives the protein CASSVRFSGANVLTF.